The 21 T cell receptor beta chains below come from one sample, sequenced in a study of patients and donors after allogeneic stem cell transplantation. TCRdb reprocessed the RT-PCR reads via MiXCR and lists one record per CDR3 protein. The sample has 920,000 or so distinct CDR3 sequences, roughly 18% seen once. Sample: blood, either unsorted or a sorted T cell fraction (not recorded which). The receptors derive from a human donor who was either an allogeneic HSCT recipient or a stem cell or donor lymphocyte infusion donor (not recorded which). It is not recorded whose cells these are; they may come from a transplant donor.

This clonotype was recorded a few times. For the CDR3, the DNA is TGTGCCAGCAGCGTAGAGGCAGGGGCCGGCGGGGAGCTGTTTTTT. It encodes CASSVEAGAGGELFF. The V gene is TRBV9, the J gene TRBJ2-2; weak D call: TRBD1 (6 bases). V was pared by 0 bases and J by 7 bases, with 13 bases between. Germline lookup yields CDR1 SGDLS and CDR2 YYNGEE. CDR3 size: 15 residues.

The table lists this clonotype with a few counts. The rearrangement links TRBV7-9 to TRBJ1-2, with D possibly being TRBD1 (6 bases). This CDR3 has 14 amino acids. The ends were cut back, 4 bases at V and 3 bases at J, with 12 bases in the middle. Germline CDR1 is SEHNR and CDR2 is FQNEAQ (reference sequence). This chain's CDR3 is CASSSPTGYYGYTF. CDR3 DNA sequence: TGTGCCAGCAGCTCCCCGACAGGTTACTATGGCTACACCTTC.

This clonotype was counted between two and nine times. The chain joins TRBV3-1 to TRBJ2-5; 9 bases align to TRBD2. There are 16 residues in the CDR3. After removal of 1 base from V and 4 bases from J, the junction contained 7 bases not matched to a gene. Germline V CDR1 and CDR2: LGHDT, YNNKEL (reference sequence). CDR3 in amino acids: CASSQGVAGGLETQYF. In DNA form, the CDR3 reads TGTGCCAGCAGCCAAGGAGTCGCGGGGGGGCTAGAGACCCAGTACTTC.

This sequence joins TRBV6-1 and TRBJ1-1; D perhaps matches TRBD1 (5 bases). CDR1 is MNHNS, CDR2 SASEGT, per germline. Trimming removed 6 bases at V and 4 bases at J, with 15 bases between. The length of the CDR3 is 14 residues. CDR3 region: CASRGDPLRTEAFF. The CDR3 DNA follows: TGTGCCAGCAGAGGGGACCCTTTGCGCACTGAAGCTTTCTTT.

The table lists this clonotype with many counts. This sequence joins TRBV4-1 and TRBJ2-2; 8 positions match TRBD2. Per germline, CDR1 MGHRA and CDR2 YSYEKL. The CDR3 totals 15 residues. With V trimmed by 1 base and J by 4 bases, 2 bases remained unmatched. For the CDR3, the DNA is TGCGCCAGCAGCCAAGTAACTAGCGGCACCGGGGAGCTGTTTTTT. This codes for CASSQVTSGTGELFF.

This clonotype came up a few times. V is TRBV11-2 and J is TRBJ1-3; 8 bases fit TRBD1. Germline CDR1 reads SGHAT; CDR2 reads FQNNGV. V trimming: 5 bases; J trimming: 7 bases; junction bases outside the gene matches: 7. The CDR3 covers 14 residues. This chain's CDR3 is CASSLVQGANTIYF. The CDR3 region has the DNA TGTGCCAGCAGCCTCGTGCAGGGGGCGAACACCATATATTTT.

A few counts support this clonotype. The chain carries TRBV7-2 and TRBJ2-7; no firm D call. Germline V gene sequence: CDR1 SGHTA, CDR2 FQGNSA. The CDR3 is 11 amino acids. V gave up 6 bases and J gave up 3 bases, with 6 bases separating them. CDR3 sequence reads: CASRQFYEQYF. In DNA form, the CDR3 reads TGTGCCAGCAGACAATTCTACGAGCAGTACTTC.

The chain has TRBV12-3 or TRBV12-4 and TRBJ1-3; D is undetermined. The CDR3 extends over 15 amino acids. Trimming pared 6 bases from V and 2 bases from J, leaving 14 bases between. The CDR3 sequence: CASRETSGPGNTIYF. CDR3 DNA: TGTGCCAGCAGGGAGACTTCGGGCCCTGGAAACACCATATATTTT.

A note on this clonotype: Germline and junction disagree at one end, which may indicate a read error. This CDR3 is CASSLGPGDFTDTQYF. In DNA form, the CDR3 reads TGCGCCAGCAGTTTGGGACCGGGCGACTTCACAGATACGCAGTATTTT. The V and J genes are TRBV5-1 and TRBJ2-3; perhaps D is TRBD1 or TRBD2 (5 bases each). CDR1 and CDR2 (germline): SGHRS, YFSETQ. This CDR3 spans 16 amino acids.

The chain has TRBV5-5 and TRBJ2-1; D is tentatively TRBD1 or TRBD2 (6 bases each). Germline values: CDR1 SGHKS, CDR2 YYEKEE (reference sequence). The V end was cut by 4 bases, the J end by 4 bases, with 12 bases between. The CDR3 sequence is 14 residues long. DNA for the CDR3: TGTGCCAGCAGCCCACGGAGGGGGTACAATGAGCAGTTCTTC. Translating gives CASSPRRGYNEQFF.

CDR3 loop: CASSLARQGVTQYF. Here the CDR3 DNA reads TGTGCCAGCAGCTTGGCGCGGCAGGGAGTGACCCAGTACTTC. The gene calls are TRBV5-4 and TRBJ2-5, with D perhaps being TRBD1 or TRBD2 (5 bases each). V shed 0 bases and J shed 7 bases, with 13 bases lying between them. Germline CDR1 SGHNT, CDR2 YYREEE (reference sequence). CDR3 length: 14 amino acids.

J is TRBJ2-1 and V is TRBV3-1, with 15 bases lining up with TRBD2. The CDR3 covers 14 residues. Per germline, CDR1 LGHDT and CDR2 YNNKEL (reference sequence). The ends lost 4 bases at V and 15 bases at J; junction bases unmatched: 7. CDR3 nucleotide sequence: TGTGCCAGCAGCCTGGGGACTAGCGGGAGGACCTCGTTCTTC. Its translation: CASSLGTSGRTSFF.

The table lists this clonotype with a few counts. The J gene is TRBJ2-1, the V gene TRBV9, with D possibly TRBD1 on 6 matching bases. There are 15 residues in the CDR3. Trimming left V 3 bases short and J 4 bases short, with 14 bases between. CDR1 and CDR2 (germline): SGDLS, YYNGEE. DNA for the CDR3: TGTGCCAGCAGCGCGGCCGGGACACCGTACAATGAGCAGTTCTTC. Amino acids: CASSAAGTPYNEQFF.

This clonotype appeared a few times. The J gene is TRBJ2-3, the V gene TRBV27; D is possibly TRBD1 or TRBD2 (5 bases each). The CDR3 covers 14 residues. Looked up from germline, CDR1 is MNHEY and CDR2 is SMNVEV (reference sequence). V lost 3 bases to trimming and J lost 3 bases, with 10 bases between them. In nucleotides, the CDR3 is TGTGCCAGCAGTTTTGGGACGGGGACAGATACGCAGTATTTT. Protein: CASSFGTGTDTQYF.

In its sample, this clonotype was seen a few times. The chain is built from TRBV20-1 and TRBJ2-5; no reliable D call. Germline V CDR1 and CDR2: DFQATT, SNEGSKA (reference sequence). This CDR3 region has 11 residues. V was clipped by 4 bases and J by 5 bases, with 8 bases between them. The CDR3, as DNA: TGCAGTGCTACCCAGTCGGAGACCCAGTACTTC. This translates into CSATQSETQYF.

In its sample, this clonotype was seen a few times. This chain connects TRBV21-1 to TRBJ1-6. TRBV21-1 is annotated as a pseudogene. This CDR3 is built from 13 residues. Here the CDR3 DNA reads TGTGCCAGCAGCAAAGCGGGGTGTGGAGCCCTCCACTTT. Its translation is CASSKAGCGALHF.

In this sample, this clonotype turned up many times. The chain is built from TRBV12-3 or TRBV12-4 and TRBJ2-3, with TRBD2 matching over 7 bases. The CDR3 runs to 13 residues. Losses at the gene ends were 8 bases for V and 0 bases for J; bases not matched to a gene: 2. This CDR3 reads CASGGGSTDTQYF. The CDR3 DNA is TGTGCCAGCGGGGGGGGTAGCACAGATACGCAGTATTTT.

There are a few counts of this clonotype. The V gene is TRBV7-9, the J gene TRBJ1-2; D is undetermined. This CDR3 region has 12 residues. Trimming removed 7 bases at V and 2 bases at J, with 8 bases between. In germline, CDR1 is SEHNR, CDR2 FQNEAQ (reference sequence). CDR3 protein: CASMGDNYGYTF. The DNA of the CDR3 is TGTGCCAGCATGGGAGACAACTATGGCTACACCTTC.

This clonotype showed up just a few times. The J gene is TRBJ2-7, the V gene TRBV3-1; 10 bases map to TRBD2. Germline lookup yields CDR1 LGHDT and CDR2 YNNKEL (reference sequence). The CDR3 sequence is 19 residues long. Trimming cost V 0 bases and J 5 bases; bases outside gene matches: 16. The CDR3 nucleotides are TGTGCCAGCAGCCAAGATAGTCCTAGCGGGAGTAGGAGGCGGAACGAGCAGTACTTC. Amino acid sequence: CASSQDSPSGSRRRNEQYF.

There are many counts of this clonotype. This chain connects TRBV29-1 to TRBJ2-2; D is uncertain. The CDR3 spans 12 residues. V lost 4 bases and J lost 6, with 9 bases in between. Looked up from germline, CDR1 is SQVTM and CDR2 is ANQGSEA. In DNA form, the CDR3 reads TGCAGCGTTGTACACTGGGCCGGGGAGCTGTTTTTT. Encoded protein: CSVVHWAGELFF.

This clonotype was counted at least ten times. Its ends do not fully match the called genes, so a read error is possible. The rearrangement uses TRBV5-1 and TRBJ2-7; D ambiguous. CDR1 and CDR2 from the germline V gene are SGHRS and YFSETQ. The CDR3 spans 12 residues. The CDR3 DNA is TGTGCCAGCAGCCCGGACGGCTACGAGCAGTACTTC. The encoded protein is CASSPDGYEQYF. The variable domain in full, with the rest retrieved from reference TRBV5-1 and TRBJ2-7, is KAGVTQTPRYLIKTRGQQVTLSCSPISGHRSVSWYQQTPGQGLQFLFEYFSETQRNKGNFPGRFSGRQFSNSRSEMNVSTLELGDSALYLCASSPDGYEQYFGPGTRLTVT.